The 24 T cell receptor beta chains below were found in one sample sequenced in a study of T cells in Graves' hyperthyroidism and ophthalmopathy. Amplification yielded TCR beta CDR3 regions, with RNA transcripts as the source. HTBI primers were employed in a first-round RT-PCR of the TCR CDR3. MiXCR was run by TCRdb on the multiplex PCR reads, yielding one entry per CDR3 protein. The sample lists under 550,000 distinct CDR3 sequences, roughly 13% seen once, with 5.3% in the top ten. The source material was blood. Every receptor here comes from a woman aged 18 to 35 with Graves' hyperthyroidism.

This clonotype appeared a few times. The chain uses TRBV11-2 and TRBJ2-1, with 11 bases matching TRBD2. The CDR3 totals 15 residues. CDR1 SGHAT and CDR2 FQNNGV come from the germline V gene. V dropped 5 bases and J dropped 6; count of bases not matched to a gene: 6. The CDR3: CASSPPLAGGNEQFF. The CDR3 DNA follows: TGTGCCAGCAGCCCGCCCCTAGCGGGAGGCAATGAGCAGTTCTTC.

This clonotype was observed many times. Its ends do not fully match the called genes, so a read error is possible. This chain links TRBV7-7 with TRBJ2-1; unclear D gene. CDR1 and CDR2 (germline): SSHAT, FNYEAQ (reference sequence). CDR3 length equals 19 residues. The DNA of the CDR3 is TGTGCTAGCAGCTTATGTCGGTCAGTAGTTCTCCATGGTGGGAATGAGCAGTTCTTC. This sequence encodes CASSLCRSVVLHGGNEQFF.

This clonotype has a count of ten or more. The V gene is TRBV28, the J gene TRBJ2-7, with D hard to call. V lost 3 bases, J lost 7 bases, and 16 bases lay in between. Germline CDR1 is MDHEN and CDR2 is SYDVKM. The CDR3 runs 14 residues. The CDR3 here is CASSLIRQSKEQYF. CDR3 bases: TGTGCCAGCAGTTTGATCCGGCAGTCTAAAGAGCAGTACTTC.

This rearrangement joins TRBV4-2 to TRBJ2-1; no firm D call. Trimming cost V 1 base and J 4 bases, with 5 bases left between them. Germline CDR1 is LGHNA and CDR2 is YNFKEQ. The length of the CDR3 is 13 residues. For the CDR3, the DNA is TGTGCCAGCAGCCAAGTTAGATACAATGAGCAGTTCTTC. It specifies CASSQVRYNEQFF.

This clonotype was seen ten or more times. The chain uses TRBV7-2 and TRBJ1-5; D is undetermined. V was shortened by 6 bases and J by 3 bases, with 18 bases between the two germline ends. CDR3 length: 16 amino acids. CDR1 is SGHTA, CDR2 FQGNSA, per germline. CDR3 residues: CASSTVIRTSNQPQHF. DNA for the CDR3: TGTGCCAGCAGTACCGTTATTCGGACGTCCAATCAGCCCCAGCATTTT.

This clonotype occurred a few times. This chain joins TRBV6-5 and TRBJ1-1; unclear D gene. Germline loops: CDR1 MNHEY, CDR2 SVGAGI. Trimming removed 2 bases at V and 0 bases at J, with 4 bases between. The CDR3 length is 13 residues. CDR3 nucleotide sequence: TGTGCCAGCAGTTACGCAATGAACACTGAAGCTTTCTTT. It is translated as CASSYAMNTEAFF.

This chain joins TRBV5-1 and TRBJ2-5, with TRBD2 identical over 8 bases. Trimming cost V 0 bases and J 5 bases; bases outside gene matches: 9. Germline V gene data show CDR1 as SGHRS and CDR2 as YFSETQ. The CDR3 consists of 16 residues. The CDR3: CASSLEWGLAGETQYF. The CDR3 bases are TGCGCCAGCAGCTTGGAGTGGGGTCTAGCGGGTGAGACCCAGTACTTC. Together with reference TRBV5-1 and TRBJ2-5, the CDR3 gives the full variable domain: KAGVTQTPRYLIKTRGQQVTLSCSPISGHRSVSWYQQTPGQGLQFLFEYFSETQRNKGNFPGRFSGRQFSNSRSEMNVSTLELGDSALYLCASSLEWGLAGETQYFGPGTRLLVL.

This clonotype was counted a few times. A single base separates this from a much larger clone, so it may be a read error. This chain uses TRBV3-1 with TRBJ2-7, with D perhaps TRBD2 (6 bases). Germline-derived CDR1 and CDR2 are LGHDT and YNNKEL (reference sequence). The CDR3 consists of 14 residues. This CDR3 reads CASSPSGGAYERYF. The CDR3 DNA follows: TGTGCCAGCAGCCCAAGCGGAGGGGCCTACGAGCGGTACTTC.

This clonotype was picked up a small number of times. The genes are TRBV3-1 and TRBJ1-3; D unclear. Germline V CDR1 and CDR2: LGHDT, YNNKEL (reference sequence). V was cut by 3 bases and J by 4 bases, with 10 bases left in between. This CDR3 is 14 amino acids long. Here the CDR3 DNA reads TGTGCCAGCAGCCATTCGGCCGGAGGAAACACCATATATTTT. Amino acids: CASSHSAGGNTIYF.

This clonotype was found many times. The CDR3, as DNA: TGTGCCAGCAGTCCAACCAGGTCAGGCACTGAAGCTTTCTTT. This encodes CASSPTRSGTEAFF. The V gene is TRBV27, the J gene TRBJ1-1, with D hard to call. V was trimmed by 5 bases and J by 4 bases, leaving 14 bases between them. Germline V gene lookup returns CDR1 MNHEY and CDR2 SMNVEV (reference sequence). This CDR3 region has 14 residues.

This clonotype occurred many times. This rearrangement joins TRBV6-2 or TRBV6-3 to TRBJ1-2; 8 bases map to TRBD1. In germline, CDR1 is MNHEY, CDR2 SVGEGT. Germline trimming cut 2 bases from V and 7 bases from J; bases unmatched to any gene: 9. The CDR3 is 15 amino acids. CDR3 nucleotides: TGTGCCAGCAGTTACCTGGGGCAGGGGGCCGGTGGCTACACCTTC. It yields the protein CASSYLGQGAGGYTF.

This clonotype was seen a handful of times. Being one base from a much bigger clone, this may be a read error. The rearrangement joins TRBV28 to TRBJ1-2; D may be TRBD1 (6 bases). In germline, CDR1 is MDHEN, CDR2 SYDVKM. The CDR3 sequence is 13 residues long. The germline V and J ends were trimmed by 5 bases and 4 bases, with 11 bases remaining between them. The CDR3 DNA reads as TGTGCCAGCAGTATAGGACAGAGCTATGGCTACACCTTC. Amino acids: CASSIGQSYGYTF.

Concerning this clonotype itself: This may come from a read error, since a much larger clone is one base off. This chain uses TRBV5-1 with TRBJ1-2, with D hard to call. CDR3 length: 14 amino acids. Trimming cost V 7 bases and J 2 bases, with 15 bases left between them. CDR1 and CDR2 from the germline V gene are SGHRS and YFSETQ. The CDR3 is CASGVTDGNYGYTF. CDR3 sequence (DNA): TGCGCCAGCGGCGTAACGGACGGCAACTATGGCTACACCTTC.

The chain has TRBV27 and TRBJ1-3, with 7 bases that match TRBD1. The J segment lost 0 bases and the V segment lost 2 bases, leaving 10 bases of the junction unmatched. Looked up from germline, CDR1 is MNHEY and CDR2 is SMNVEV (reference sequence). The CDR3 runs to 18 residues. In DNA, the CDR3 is TGTGCCAGCAGTTTAAAGGGTCCAGGGGGTTACTCTGGAAACACCATATATTTT. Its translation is CASSLKGPGGYSGNTIYF.

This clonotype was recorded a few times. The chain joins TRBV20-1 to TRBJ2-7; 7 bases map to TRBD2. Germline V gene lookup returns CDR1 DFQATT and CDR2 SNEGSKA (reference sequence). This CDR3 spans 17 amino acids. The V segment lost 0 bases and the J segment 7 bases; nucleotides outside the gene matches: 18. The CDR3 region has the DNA TGCAGTGCTAGAGATGTCGGGTTACTAGCGCTCCGGGGAGAGCAGTACTTC. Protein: CSARDVGLLALRGEQYF.

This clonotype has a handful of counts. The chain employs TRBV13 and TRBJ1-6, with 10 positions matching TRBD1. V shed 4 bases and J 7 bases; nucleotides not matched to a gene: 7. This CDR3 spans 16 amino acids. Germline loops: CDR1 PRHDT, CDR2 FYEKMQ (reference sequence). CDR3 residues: CASSSFEDRGNSPLHF. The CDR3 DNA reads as TGTGCCAGCAGCTCCTTTGAGGACAGGGGGAATTCACCCCTCCACTTT.

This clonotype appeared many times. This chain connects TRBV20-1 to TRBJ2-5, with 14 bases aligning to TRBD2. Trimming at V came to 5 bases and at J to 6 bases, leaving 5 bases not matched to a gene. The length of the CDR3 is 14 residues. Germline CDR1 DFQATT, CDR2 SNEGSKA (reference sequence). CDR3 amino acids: CSARGLAGVKTQYF. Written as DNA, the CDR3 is TGCAGTGCTCGGGGACTAGCGGGAGTGAAGACCCAGTACTTC.

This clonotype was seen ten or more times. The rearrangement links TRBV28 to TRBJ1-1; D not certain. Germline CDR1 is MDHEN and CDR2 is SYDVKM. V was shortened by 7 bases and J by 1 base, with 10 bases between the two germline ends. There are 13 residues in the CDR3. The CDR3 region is CASTPPGNTEAFF. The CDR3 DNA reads TGTGCCAGCACACCCCCAGGGAACACTGAAGCTTTCTTT.

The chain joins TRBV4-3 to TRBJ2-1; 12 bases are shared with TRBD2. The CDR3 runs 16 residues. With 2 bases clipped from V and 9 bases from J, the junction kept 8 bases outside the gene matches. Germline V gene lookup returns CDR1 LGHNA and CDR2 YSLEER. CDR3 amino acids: CASSQSLAGGPSEQFF. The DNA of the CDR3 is TGCGCCAGCAGCCAAAGCCTAGCGGGAGGGCCCAGTGAGCAGTTCTTC.

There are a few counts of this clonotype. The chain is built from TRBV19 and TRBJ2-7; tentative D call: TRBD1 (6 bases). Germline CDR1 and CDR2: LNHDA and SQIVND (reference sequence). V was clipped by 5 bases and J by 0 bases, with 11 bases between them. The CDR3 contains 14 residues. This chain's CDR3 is CASSQGDISYEQYF. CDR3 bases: TGTGCCAGTAGTCAAGGGGACATCTCCTACGAGCAGTACTTC.

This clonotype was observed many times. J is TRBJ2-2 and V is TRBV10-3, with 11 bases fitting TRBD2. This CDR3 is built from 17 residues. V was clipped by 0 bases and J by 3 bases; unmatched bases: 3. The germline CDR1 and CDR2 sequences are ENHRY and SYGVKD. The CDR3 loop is CAISESALAGDTGELFF. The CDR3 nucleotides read TGTGCCATCAGTGAGTCCGCACTAGCGGGAGACACCGGGGAGCTGTTTTTT.

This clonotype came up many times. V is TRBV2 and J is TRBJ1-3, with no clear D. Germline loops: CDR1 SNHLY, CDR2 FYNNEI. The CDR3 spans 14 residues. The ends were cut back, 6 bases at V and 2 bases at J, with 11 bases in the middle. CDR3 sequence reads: CASSLSGTGNTIYF. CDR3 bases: TGTGCCAGCAGCCTCAGCGGCACTGGAAACACCATATATTTT.

The DNA of the CDR3 is TGCGCCAGCAGCTTGGTGGGGGGGGGGGGACCCGACGAGCAGTACTTC. Translated, it gives CASSLVGGGGPDEQYF. The rearrangement joins TRBV5-1 to TRBJ2-7; 7 bases fit TRBD2. This CDR3 is 16 amino acids long. The germline V gene has CDR1 SGHRS and CDR2 YFSETQ. The V and J ends lost 0 bases and 5 bases, in that order; junction bases with no gene match: 11.

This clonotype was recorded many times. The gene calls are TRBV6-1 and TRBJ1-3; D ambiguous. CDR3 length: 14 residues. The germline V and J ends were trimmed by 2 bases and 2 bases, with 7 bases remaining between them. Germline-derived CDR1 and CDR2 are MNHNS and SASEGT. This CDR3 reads CASSERVAGNTIYF. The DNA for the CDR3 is TGTGCCAGCAGTGAAAGGGTGGCTGGAAACACCATATATTTT.